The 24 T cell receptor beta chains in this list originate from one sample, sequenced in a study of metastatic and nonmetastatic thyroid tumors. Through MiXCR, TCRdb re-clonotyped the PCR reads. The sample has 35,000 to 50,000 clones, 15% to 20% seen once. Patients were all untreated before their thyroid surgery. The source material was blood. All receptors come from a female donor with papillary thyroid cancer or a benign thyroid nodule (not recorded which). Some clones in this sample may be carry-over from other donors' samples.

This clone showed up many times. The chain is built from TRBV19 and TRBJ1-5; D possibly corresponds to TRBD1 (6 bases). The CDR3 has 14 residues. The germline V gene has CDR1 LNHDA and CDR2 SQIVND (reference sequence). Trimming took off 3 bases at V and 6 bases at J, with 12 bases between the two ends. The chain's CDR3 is CASSMDQGFQPQHF. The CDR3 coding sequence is TGTGCCAGTAGTATGGATCAGGGGTTTCAGCCCCAGCATTTT.

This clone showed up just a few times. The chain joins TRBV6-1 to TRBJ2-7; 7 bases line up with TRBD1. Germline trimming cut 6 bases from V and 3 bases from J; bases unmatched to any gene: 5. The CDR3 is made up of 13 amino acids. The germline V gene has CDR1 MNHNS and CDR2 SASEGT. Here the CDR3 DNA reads TGTGCCAGCAGCTTAGGACAGGACTACGAGCAGTACTTC. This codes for CASSLGQDYEQYF.

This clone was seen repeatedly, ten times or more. Here the CDR3 DNA reads TGCAGTGCTAGAGATAGGGCGGGGCTTAGCACAGATACGCAGTATTTT. Translated: CSARDRAGLSTDTQYF. This chain connects TRBV20-1 to TRBJ2-3, with a possible D match to TRBD2 (6 bases). The CDR3 is 16 residues long. CDR1 and CDR2 (germline): DFQATT, SNEGSKA (reference sequence). V shed 0 bases and J shed 0 bases, with 13 bases lying between them.

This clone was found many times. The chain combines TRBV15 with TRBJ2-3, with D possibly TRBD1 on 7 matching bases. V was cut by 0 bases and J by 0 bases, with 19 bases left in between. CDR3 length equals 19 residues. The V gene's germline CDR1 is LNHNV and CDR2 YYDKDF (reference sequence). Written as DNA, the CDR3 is TGTGCCACCAGCAGAGATCGGCAGGGGGGATTCGCGAGCACAGATACGCAGTATTTT. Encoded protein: CATSRDRQGGFASTDTQYF.

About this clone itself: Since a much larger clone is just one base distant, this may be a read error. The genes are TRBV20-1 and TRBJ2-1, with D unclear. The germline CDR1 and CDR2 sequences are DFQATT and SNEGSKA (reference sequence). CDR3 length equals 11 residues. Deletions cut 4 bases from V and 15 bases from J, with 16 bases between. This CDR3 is CSATNQSMRFF. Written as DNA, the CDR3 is TGCAGTGCTACTAATCAGTCGATGCGGTTCTTC.

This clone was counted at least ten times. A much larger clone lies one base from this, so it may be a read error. CDR3: CATKGMTSGSDEQFF. Written as DNA, the CDR3 is TGTGCCACCAAGGGTATGACTAGCGGGAGCGACGAGCAGTTCTTC. This chain connects TRBV19 to TRBJ2-1, with 12 bases lining up with TRBD2. Germline-derived CDR1 and CDR2 are LNHDA and SQIVND (reference sequence). The junction had 14 bases not matched to a gene; V was cut back by 10 bases and J by 10 bases. This CDR3 contains 15 residues.

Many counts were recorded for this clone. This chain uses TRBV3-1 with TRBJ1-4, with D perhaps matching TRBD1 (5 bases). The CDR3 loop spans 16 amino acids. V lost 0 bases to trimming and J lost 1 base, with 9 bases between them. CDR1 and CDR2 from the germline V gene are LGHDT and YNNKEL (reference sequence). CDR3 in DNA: TGTGCCAGCAGCCAAGACAGGGTATTAACTAATGAAAAACTGTTTTTT. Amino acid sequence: CASSQDRVLTNEKLFF.

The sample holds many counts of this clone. The CDR3: CASSDRARGTDTQYF. CDR3 nucleotide sequence: TGTGCCAGCAGTGACAGGGCCCGGGGCACAGATACGCAGTATTTT. The chain is built from TRBV27 and TRBJ2-3; the match to TRBD1 covers 7 bases. J lost 1 base, V lost 5 bases, and 6 bases had no gene match. Germline CDR1 reads MNHEY; CDR2 reads SMNVEV (reference sequence). The CDR3 runs to 15 residues.

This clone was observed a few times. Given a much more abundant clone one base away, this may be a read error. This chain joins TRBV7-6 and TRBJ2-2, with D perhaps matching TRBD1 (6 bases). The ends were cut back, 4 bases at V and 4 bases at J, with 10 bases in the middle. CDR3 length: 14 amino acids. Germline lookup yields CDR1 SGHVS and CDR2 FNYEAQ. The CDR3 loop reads CASSSGQCTGELFF. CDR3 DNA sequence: TGTGCCAGCAGCTCCGGACAGTGCACCGGGGAGCTGTTTTTT.

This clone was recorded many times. DNA for the CDR3: TGTGCTAGTGGTTTGTCCCCAGCCCGGGACATCGGGGAGCTGTTTTTT. Amino acid sequence: CASGLSPARDIGELFF. The chain joins TRBV12-5 to TRBJ2-2; maybe TRBD1 (6 bases). The germline V and J ends were trimmed by 2 bases and 7 bases, with 17 bases remaining between them. The CDR3 totals 16 residues. CDR1 LGHNT and CDR2 FRNRAP come from the germline V gene.

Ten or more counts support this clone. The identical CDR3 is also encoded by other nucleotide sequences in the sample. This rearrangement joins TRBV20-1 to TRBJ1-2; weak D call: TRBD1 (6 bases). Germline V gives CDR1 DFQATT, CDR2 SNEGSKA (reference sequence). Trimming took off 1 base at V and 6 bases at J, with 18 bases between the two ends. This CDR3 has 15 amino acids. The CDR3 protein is CSARGGQGRLDGYTF. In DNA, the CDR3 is TGCAGTGCTAGAGGTGGTCAGGGGCGGTTAGATGGCTACACCTTC.

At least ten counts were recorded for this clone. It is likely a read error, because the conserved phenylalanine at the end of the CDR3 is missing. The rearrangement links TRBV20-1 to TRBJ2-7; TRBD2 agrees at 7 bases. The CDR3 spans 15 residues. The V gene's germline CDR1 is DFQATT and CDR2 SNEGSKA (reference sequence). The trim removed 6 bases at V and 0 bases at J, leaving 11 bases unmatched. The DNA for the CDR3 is TGCAGTGCCGATCTTAGGGCTAGCGGCTCCTACGAGCAGTACCTC. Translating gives CSADLRASGSYEQYL.

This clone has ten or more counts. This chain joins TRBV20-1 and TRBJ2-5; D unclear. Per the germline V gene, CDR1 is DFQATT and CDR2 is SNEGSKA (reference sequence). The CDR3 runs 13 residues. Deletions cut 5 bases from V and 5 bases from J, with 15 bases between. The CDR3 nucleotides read TGCAGTGCTGTGGACCGAGCTGGGGAGACCCAGTACTTC. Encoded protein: CSAVDRAGETQYF.

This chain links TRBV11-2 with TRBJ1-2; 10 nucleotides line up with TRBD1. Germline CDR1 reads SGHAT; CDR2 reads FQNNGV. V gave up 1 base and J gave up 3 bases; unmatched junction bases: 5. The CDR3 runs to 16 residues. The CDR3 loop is CASSLGGTGVDYGYTF. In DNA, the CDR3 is TGTGCCAGCAGCTTAGGAGGGACAGGGGTTGACTATGGCTACACCTTC.

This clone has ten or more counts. In DNA form, the CDR3 reads TGTGCCAGCAGCCAAGATGGCGGGAGCTCCTACGAGCAGTACTTC. This encodes CASSQDGGSSYEQYF. The chain has TRBV14 and TRBJ2-7, with 7 nucleotides matching TRBD2. CDR3 length: 15 residues. The junction had 2 bases not matched to a gene; V was cut back by 0 bases and J by 0 bases. Germline loops: CDR1 SGHDN, CDR2 FVKESK.

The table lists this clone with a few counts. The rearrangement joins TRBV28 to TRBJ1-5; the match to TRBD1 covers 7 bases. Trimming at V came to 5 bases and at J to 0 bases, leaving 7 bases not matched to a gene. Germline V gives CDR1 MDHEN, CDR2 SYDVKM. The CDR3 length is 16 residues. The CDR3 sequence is CASSPGQVLSNQPQHF. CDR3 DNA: TGTGCCAGCAGTCCAGGACAGGTTCTTAGCAATCAGCCCCAGCATTTT. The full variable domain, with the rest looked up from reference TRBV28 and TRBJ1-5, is DVKVTQSSRYLVKRTGEKVFLECVQDMDHENMFWYRQDPGLGLRLIYFSYDVKMKEKGDIPEGYSVSREKKERFSLILESASTNQTSMYLCASSPGQVLSNQPQHFGDGTRLSIL.

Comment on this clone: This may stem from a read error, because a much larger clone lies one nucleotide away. The CDR3 DNA sequence: TGTGCCAGCAGCCCGGACGTTACCTACGAGCAGTACTTC. Its protein product is CASSPDVTYEQYF. The chain carries TRBV5-4 and TRBJ2-7; D call uncertain. The CDR3 sequence is 13 residues long. Trimming cost V 4 bases and J 2 bases, with 10 bases left between them. Germline CDR1 reads SGHNT; CDR2 reads YYREEE (reference sequence).

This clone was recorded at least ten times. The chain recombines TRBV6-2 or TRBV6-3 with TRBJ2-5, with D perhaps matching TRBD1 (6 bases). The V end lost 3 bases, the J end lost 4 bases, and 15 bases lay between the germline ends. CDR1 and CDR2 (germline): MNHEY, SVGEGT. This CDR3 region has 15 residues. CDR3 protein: CASSYLTGEGETQYF. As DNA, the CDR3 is TGTGCCAGCAGTTATCTGACAGGCGAGGGAGAGACCCAGTACTTC.

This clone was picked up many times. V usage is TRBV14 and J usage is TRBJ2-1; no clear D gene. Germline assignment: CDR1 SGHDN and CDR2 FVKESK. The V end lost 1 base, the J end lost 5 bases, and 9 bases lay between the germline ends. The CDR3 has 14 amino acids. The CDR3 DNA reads TGTGCCAGCAGCCAAGGCGGCAGACACAATGAGCAGTTCTTC. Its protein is CASSQGGRHNEQFF.

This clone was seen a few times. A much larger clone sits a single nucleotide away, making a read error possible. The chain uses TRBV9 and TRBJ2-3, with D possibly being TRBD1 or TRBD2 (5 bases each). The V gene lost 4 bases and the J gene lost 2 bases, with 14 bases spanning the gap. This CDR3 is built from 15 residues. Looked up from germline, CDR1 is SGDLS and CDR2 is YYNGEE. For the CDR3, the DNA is TGTGCCAGCAGCTCAGGAGGACACTTCACAGATACGCAGTATTTT. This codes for CASSSGGHFTDTQYF.

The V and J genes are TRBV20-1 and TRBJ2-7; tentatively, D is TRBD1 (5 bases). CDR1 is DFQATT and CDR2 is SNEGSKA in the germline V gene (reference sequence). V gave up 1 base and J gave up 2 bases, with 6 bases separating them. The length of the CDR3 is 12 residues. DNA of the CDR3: TGCAGTGCTAGAGGGACAACCTACGAGCAGTACTTC. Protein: CSARGTTYEQYF.

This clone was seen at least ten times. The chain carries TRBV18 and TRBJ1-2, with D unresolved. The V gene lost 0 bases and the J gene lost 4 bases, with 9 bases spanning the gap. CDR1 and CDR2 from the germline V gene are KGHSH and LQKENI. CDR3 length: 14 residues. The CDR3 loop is CASSPPSEIYGYTF. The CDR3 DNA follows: TGTGCCAGCTCACCACCGTCGGAGATCTATGGCTACACCTTC.

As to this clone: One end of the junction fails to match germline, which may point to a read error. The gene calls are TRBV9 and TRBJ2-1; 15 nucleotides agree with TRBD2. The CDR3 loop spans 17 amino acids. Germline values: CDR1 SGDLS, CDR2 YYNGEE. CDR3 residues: CASSTGTSGGRRDEKFF. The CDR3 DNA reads TGTGCCAGCAGCACCGGGACTAGCGGGGGGAGGAGGGATGAGAAGTTCTTC.

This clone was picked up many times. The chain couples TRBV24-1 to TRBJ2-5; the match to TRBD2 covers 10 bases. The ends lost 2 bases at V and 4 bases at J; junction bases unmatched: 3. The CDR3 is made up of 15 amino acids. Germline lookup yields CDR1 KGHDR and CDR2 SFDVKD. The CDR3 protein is CATSDSLAGGETQYF. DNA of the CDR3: TGTGCCACCAGTGATTCCTTAGCGGGAGGAGAGACCCAGTACTTC.